Listed below are T cell receptor beta chains from one sample, sequenced in a study of blood T cell repertoires in COVID-19. The protocol was immunoSEQ multiplex PCR, while the TCRdb copy is restricted to in-frame clones and leaves out a portion. This sample has about 240,000 clones, with 75% to 90% found just once. The sequenced sample consisted of peripheral blood. The source is a woman in her thirties who had recovered from COVID-19. Both conserved end residues are trimmed from each CDR3.

j_call v_call cdr3_aa
TRBJ2-5 TRBV5-1 ASSFNRDWY
TRBJ2-7 TRBV25-1 ASSEVGGYEQY
TRBJ1-1 TRBV5-4 ASSFNRGNTEAF
TRBJ2-1 TRBV9 ASSQALNNEQF
TRBJ1-2 TRBV7-8 ASSLENRAYGYT
TRBJ2-7 TRBV11-2 ASSLFGDIYEQY
TRBJ1-6 TRBV23-1 ASYVIIEARPSPLH
TRBJ2-5 TRBV25-1 ASIGQGGTQY
TRBJ2-2 TRBV5-1 ASSPVPGLAGNTGELF
TRBJ2-7 TRBV5-5 ASSLRPTSGYEQY
TRBJ2-7 TRBV6-5 ASSVGTGRHYEQY
TRBJ1-1 TRBV5-6 ASSLTQGFNTEAF
TRBJ2-1 TRBV6-2/TRBV6-3 ASSYSSSGYYEQF
TRBJ1-1 TRBV7-9 ASSLTGATEAF
TRBJ2-7 TRBV7-9 ASSLTGAPYEQY
TRBJ2-3 TRBV5-1 ASKTSGGLTDTQY
TRBJ1-1 TRBV6-5 ASSFYKDGGVGAF
TRBJ1-5 TRBV6-2/TRBV6-3 ASSYLTYSNQPQH
TRBJ2-3 TRBV11-2 ASSFRLAGVTDTQY
TRBJ1-1 TRBV7-2 ASSSLDQGTEAF
TRBJ1-1 TRBV27 ASSVTQGAGEAF
TRBJ1-6 TRBV27 ASRERTGGFGSRYNSPLH
TRBJ2-2 TRBV4-2 ASSQFVPGTNTGELF
TRBJ2-1 TRBV7-3 ASSLLAGSYNEQF
TRBJ2-3 TRBV30 AWSVVGLR
TRBJ1-4 TRBV27 ASSSSGGSNEKLF
TRBJ1-1 TRBV7-2 ASSLRSGTVNTEAF
TRBJ1-2 TRBV13 ASSSRGRAYGYT
TRBJ2-5 TRBV15 ATSTSGAGETQY
TRBJ2-7 TRBV4-3 ASSQARGPYEQY
TRBJ1-2 TRBV2 ASRPDSNYGYT
TRBJ2-3 TRBV5-1 ASSFSGKTTDTQY
TRBJ1-2 TRBV2 ASRMTGPGT
TRBJ1-4 TRBV2 ASSVRQTTNEKLF
TRBJ1-6 TRBV30 AWSTGTANSPLH
TRBJ2-5 TRBV6-2/TRBV6-3 ASSPGQGVQETQY
TRBJ1-2 TRBV5-1 ASSQDRVNYGYT
TRBJ1-3 TRBV11-2 ASSLDLESNSLSGNTIY
TRBJ2-3 TRBV6-5 ASSLAGEFVDTQY
TRBJ2-1 TRBV5-1 ASSLGDSVYNEQF
TRBJ2-7 TRBV7-6 ASSFRLAGGPGDEQY
TRBJ2-7 TRBV2 ASRGGDYEQY
TRBJ1-4 TRBV2 ASSEYGAGLNEKLF
TRBJ2-2 TRBV30 AWNYRVGTGELF
TRBJ1-1 TRBV11-2 ASSLDLGRVEAF
TRBJ2-7 TRBV5-1 ASSLEGQGAWEQY
TRBJ1-5 TRBV7-9 ASSSHRDNQPQH
TRBJ2-1 TRBV3-1/TRBV3-2 ASSQGGGATYNEQF
TRBJ1-5 TRBV2 ASSEGQVGNQPQH
TRBJ2-5 TRBV5-5 ASSLATGGGQETQY
TRBJ2-6 TRBV4-1 ASSQHRAGANVLT
TRBJ1-1 TRBV11-2 ASSLGTGRETEAF